Following are 32 T cell receptor beta chains from one sample sequenced in a study of molecular identifiers for immune sequencing clone quantification. TCRdb reprocessed the PCR reads via MiXCR and lists one record per CDR3 protein. The profile shows hundreds of thousands of distinct CDR3 sequences, around 25% of them singletons. The sample comprised naive CD8+ T cells from blood, with Jurkat cell RNA spiked in. Subset noted: FACS-sorted CD8+CD4-CCR7+CD45RA+ naive T cells. These receptors originate from a human donor in good health. Some libraries in this study had Jurkat cell RNA spiked in.

The J gene is TRBJ2-7, the V gene TRBV4-3; D is uncertain. Trimming cost V 2 bases and J 1 base, with 9 bases left between them. The V gene's germline CDR1 is LGHNA and CDR2 YSLEER. The length of the CDR3 is 14 residues. The CDR3 protein is CASSQTTDSYEQYF. The DNA of the CDR3 is TGCGCCAGCAGCCAAACAACAGATTCCTACGAGCAGTACTTC.

This clonotype was observed a few times. The V and J genes are TRBV20-1 and TRBJ1-5; 9 positions agree with TRBD1. V gave up 5 bases and J gave up 6 bases; unmatched junction bases: 11. Germline lookup yields CDR1 DFQATT and CDR2 SNEGSKA (reference sequence). This CDR3 is built from 15 residues. The CDR3 loop reads CSALSPGQGVQPQHF. CDR3 nucleotides: TGCAGTGCTCTTTCACCGGGACAGGGCGTTCAGCCCCAGCATTTT.

This clonotype was detected many times. The rearrangement uses TRBV13 and TRBJ2-3, with unresolved D. Trimming stripped 1 base from V and 5 bases from J, with 10 bases between. Looked up from germline, CDR1 is PRHDT and CDR2 is FYEKMQ (reference sequence). The CDR3 length is 14 residues. The DNA for the CDR3 is TGTGCCAGCAGCTTAGAGTCCGCGGAAGATACGCAGTATTTT. This translates into CASSLESAEDTQYF.

Details on this clonotype: A much larger clone lies a single base off, so this may be a read error. The V gene is TRBV9, the J gene TRBJ2-5; possibly TRBD1 or TRBD2 for D (5 bases each). Germline V gene lookup returns CDR1 SGDLS and CDR2 YYNGEE. The length of the CDR3 is 15 residues. V was pared by 3 bases and J by 5 bases, with 17 bases between. The CDR3 here is CASSGSGPELETQYF. CDR3 coding DNA: TGTGCCAGCAGCGGGTCGGGACCGGAGCTGGAGACCCAGTACTTC.

This sequence joins TRBV12-3 or TRBV12-4 and TRBJ1-3; D gene unclear. CDR3 length: 12 amino acids. V was clipped by 4 bases and J by 7 bases, with 8 bases between them. The CDR3 nucleotides are TGTGCCAGCAGTTCAAGGTGGAACACCATATATTTT. The encoded protein is CASSSRWNTIYF.

There are a few counts of this clonotype. This sequence joins TRBV6-2 or TRBV6-3 and TRBJ1-5; TRBD1 is a possible D gene (5 bases). In germline, CDR1 is MNHEY, CDR2 SVGEGT. This CDR3 is built from 13 residues. V shed 6 bases and J shed 3 bases, with 9 bases lying between them. The CDR3 loop reads CASRLGTNQPQHF. The CDR3 DNA sequence: TGTGCCAGCAGACTAGGGACCAATCAGCCCCAGCATTTT.

The chain uses TRBV27 and TRBJ2-3, with 9 bases lining up with TRBD1. The V and J ends lost 3 bases and 0 bases, in that order; junction bases with no gene match: 10. Germline V gene lookup returns CDR1 MNHEY and CDR2 SMNVEV (reference sequence). The CDR3 is 18 amino acids. The CDR3 nucleotides are TGTGCCAGCAGTTTTGGACCGGGACAGGGAACTAGCACAGATACGCAGTATTTT. As protein: CASSFGPGQGTSTDTQYF.

This clonotype was detected ten times or more. The V and J genes are TRBV3-1 and TRBJ1-2; 7 nucleotides agree with TRBD1. Germline V CDR1 and CDR2: LGHDT, YNNKEL (reference sequence). V trimming: 4 bases; J trimming: 1 base; junction bases outside the gene matches: 9. The CDR3 is made up of 16 amino acids. The CDR3 protein is CASSPSRDSINYGYTF. In nucleotides, the CDR3 is TGTGCCAGCAGCCCGAGCCGGGACAGCATTAACTATGGCTACACCTTC. Based on the CDR3 plus reference TRBV3-1 and TRBJ1-2, the full variable domain is DTAVSQTPKYLVTQMGNDKSIKCEQNLGHDTMYWYKQDSKKFLKIMFSYNNKELIINETVPNRFSPKSPDKAHLNLHINSLELGDSAVYFCASSPSRDSINYGYTFGSGTRLTVV.

The sample holds many counts of this clonotype. The chain carries TRBV6-5 and TRBJ2-2; 9 nucleotides align to TRBD2. The CDR3 consists of 16 residues. CDR1 and CDR2 from the germline V gene are MNHEY and SVGAGI. The junction had 4 bases not matched to a gene; V was cut back by 3 bases and J by 2 bases. CDR3 sequence reads: CASSYRLAGNTGELFF. The CDR3 DNA reads TGTGCCAGCAGTTATCGGCTAGCGGGAAACACCGGGGAGCTGTTTTTT.

The chain combines TRBV19 with TRBJ1-2, with a tentative D call TRBD1 (6 bases). From germline, CDR1 is LNHDA and CDR2 SQIVND (reference sequence). V lost 3 bases and J 5 bases, leaving 16 bases between the germline ends. The CDR3 consists of 15 residues. CDR3 bases: TGTGCCAGTAGTATCCCGGACAGTAGAATTTATGGCTACACCTTC. It is translated as CASSIPDSRIYGYTF. The complete variable domain, with remaining parts taken from reference TRBV19 and TRBJ1-2, reads DGGITQSPKYLFRKEGQNVTLSCEQNLNHDAMYWYRQDPGQGLRLIYYSQIVNDFQKGDIAEGYSVSREKKESFPLTVTSAQKNPTAFYLCASSIPDSRIYGYTFGSGTRLTVV.

A note on this clonotype: This clone may be a read error of a much larger clone one base away. This chain joins TRBV20-1 and TRBJ2-7; D is uncertain. This CDR3 has 11 residues. Germline V gene data show CDR1 as DFQATT and CDR2 as SNEGSKA (reference sequence). The CDR3, as DNA: TGCAGTGCTAACTGGTTCTACGAGCAGTGCTTC. Its protein product is CSANWFYEQCF.

With regard to this clonotype: Germline is not matched at one junction end, which may reflect a read error. CDR3 protein: CASSYIRSLVGSSYNGQFF. As DNA, the CDR3 is TGTGCCAGCAGTTACATTAGGTCCCTAGTGGGGAGCTCCTACAATGGGCAGTTCTTC. The rearrangement joins TRBV6-2 or TRBV6-3 to TRBJ2-1; possible D gene TRBD2, 5 bases. CDR3 length: 19 residues. The germline V gene encodes CDR1 MNHEY and CDR2 SVGEGT.

This clonotype was picked up a small number of times. The chain uses TRBV6-6 and TRBJ2-7; D call uncertain. The CDR3 is 14 amino acids. The V gene lost 0 bases and the J gene lost 2 bases, with 8 bases spanning the gap. Per germline, CDR1 MNHNY and CDR2 SVGAGI (reference sequence). CDR3 bases: TGTGCCAGCAGTTACTCGAGTAGGCCCTACGAGCAGTACTTC. Encoded protein: CASSYSSRPYEQYF.

This clonotype has at least ten counts. The chain couples TRBV11-2 to TRBJ2-3, with D hard to call. Trimming took 5 bases from V and 5 from J, leaving 8 bases between them. The germline gives CDR1 SGHAT, CDR2 FQNNGV. There are 12 residues in the CDR3. This CDR3 reads CASSDWGDTQYF. CDR3 nucleotides: TGTGCCAGCAGCGATTGGGGAGATACGCAGTATTTT.

Concerning this clonotype: It may be a read error: a sequence one base away is much more abundant. DNA of the CDR3: TGCAGTGCTAGTTTGGTAGTGGGGGAAGTACAAGAGACCCAGTACTTC. Translated: CSASLVVGEVQETQYF. The genes are TRBV20-1 and TRBJ2-5; D may be TRBD1 or TRBD2 (5 bases each). This CDR3 is 16 amino acids long. Germline lookup yields CDR1 DFQATT and CDR2 SNEGSKA (reference sequence). V lost 3 bases to trimming and J lost 2 bases, with 19 bases between them.

This chain joins TRBV19 and TRBJ1-1; 7 nucleotides line up with TRBD1. Germline loops: CDR1 LNHDA, CDR2 SQIVND (reference sequence). The CDR3 runs to 16 residues. V gave up 2 bases and J gave up 0 bases; unmatched junction bases: 6. CDR3 protein: CASSITQGVLNTEAFF. The CDR3 bases are TGTGCCAGTAGTATAACGCAGGGGGTCCTGAACACTGAAGCTTTCTTT.

This clonotype was detected ten times or more. The chain is built from TRBV28 and TRBJ2-5; TRBD2 matches at 8 bases. The CDR3 loop spans 18 amino acids. Germline loops: CDR1 MDHEN, CDR2 SYDVKM. J was trimmed by 2 bases and V by 6 bases; bases with no gene match: 17. The CDR3 region has the DNA TGTGCCAGCAGCCGACGGACTAGCCGGGGAGGAGGGCAAGAGACCCAGTACTTC. The encoded protein is CASSRRTSRGGGQETQYF. Looking up the rest from reference TRBV28 and TRBJ2-5 gives the full variable domain: DVKVTQSSRYLVKRTGEKVFLECVQDMDHENMFWYRQDPGLGLRLIYFSYDVKMKEKGDIPEGYSVSREKKERFSLILESASTNQTSMYLCASSRRTSRGGGQETQYFGPGTRLLVL.

This chain joins TRBV12-3 or TRBV12-4 and TRBJ2-5; 7 bases map to TRBD1. The CDR3 totals 15 residues. V lost 8 bases, J lost 4 bases, and 13 bases stayed unmatched. The CDR3 here is CASSAGTDKGETQYF. CDR3 DNA sequence: TGTGCCAGCTCTGCCGGGACAGATAAGGGAGAGACCCAGTACTTC.

Turning to this clonotype: A much larger clone is a single base away; this may be a read error. V gene TRBV9 combines with J gene TRBJ2-2; 12 bases align to TRBD2. The CDR3 runs 18 residues. CDR1 and CDR2 from the germline V gene are SGDLS and YYNGEE. CDR3 residues: CASSLPRTSGVNTRELFF. The CDR3 DNA reads TGTGCCAGCAGCCTCCCCCGGACTAGCGGGGTGAACACCAGGGAGCTGTTTTTT.

The table lists this clonotype with many counts. CDR3 amino acids: CASSQDRSRHYGYTF. Written as DNA, the CDR3 is TGCGCCAGCAGCCAAGATCGAAGCAGGCACTATGGCTACACCTTC. V is TRBV4-3 and J is TRBJ1-2; no clear D. Trimming took 0 bases from V and 3 from J, leaving 11 bases between them. Germline-derived CDR1 and CDR2 are LGHNA and YSLEER. The CDR3 sequence is 15 residues long.

Notes on this clonotype: It may be a read error: a sequence one base away is much more abundant. The chain has TRBV6-1 and TRBJ2-7; TRBD1 agrees at 7 bases. The CDR3 contains 14 residues. CDR1 is MNHNS and CDR2 is SASEGT in the germline V gene. This CDR3 reads CASSEDRGRYVQYF. As DNA, the CDR3 is TGTGCCAGCAGTGAAGACAGGGGAAGGTACGTGCAGTACTTC.

This clonotype was recorded at least ten times. Written as DNA, the CDR3 is TGTGCCAGCAGTTACTCGAGTGCGGGACTGGCGGCTCTGACCCAGTACTTC. Its translation is CASSYSSAGLAALTQYF. V usage is TRBV6-2 or TRBV6-3 and J usage is TRBJ2-5; weak D call: TRBD2 (6 bases). The CDR3 is 17 residues long. Trimming removed 0 bases at V and 7 bases at J, with 21 bases between. Per germline, CDR1 MNHEY and CDR2 SVGEGT.

In this sample, this clonotype turned up a few times. The chain recombines TRBV27 with TRBJ1-5; 8 bases line up with TRBD1. Germline V lookup: CDR1 MNHEY, CDR2 SMNVEV (reference sequence). V trimming: 8 bases; J trimming: 0 bases; junction bases outside the gene matches: 9. The CDR3 spans 16 residues. The CDR3: CASPRTGPHSNQPQHF. CDR3 in DNA: TGTGCCAGCCCCAGGACAGGGCCTCATAGCAATCAGCCCCAGCATTTT.

This clonotype has a count of ten or more. CDR3 bases: TGTGCCAGCAGTTTCCTAGCGGGAGGTAGCACAGATACGCAGTATTTT. This translates into CASSFLAGGSTDTQYF. V usage is TRBV28 and J usage is TRBJ2-3, with TRBD2 matching 11 bases. The CDR3 is made up of 16 amino acids. J was trimmed by 0 bases and V by 3 bases; bases with no gene match: 2. The V gene's germline CDR1 is MDHEN and CDR2 SYDVKM.

The J gene is TRBJ2-3, the V gene TRBV20-1; TRBD2 agrees at 7 bases. CDR1 is DFQATT and CDR2 is SNEGSKA in the germline V gene (reference sequence). The CDR3 has 20 residues. V lost 0 bases, J lost 7 bases, and 25 bases stayed unmatched. CDR3 DNA: TGCAGTGCTAGAGATCACCAGGAGATACTAGCGAACGCCGAGGTGTATACGCAGTATTTT. Protein sequence: CSARDHQEILANAEVYTQYF.

Comments on this clonotype: Since the CDR3 does not end with the conserved phenylalanine or tryptophan, this likely comes from a read error. Here the CDR3 DNA reads TGTGCCAGCTCACTTCAGGGAGACGCACTTGAAGCTTTCTCT. This encodes CASSLQGDALEAFS. The rearrangement links TRBV18 to TRBJ1-1; D possibly corresponds to TRBD1 (5 bases). The germline gives CDR1 KGHSH, CDR2 LQKENI. The CDR3 is 14 residues long. Trimming left V 4 bases short and J 7 bases short, with 16 bases between.

With regard to this clonotype: This may come from a read error, since a much larger clone is one base off. The rearrangement joins TRBV5-5 to TRBJ1-1; no firm D call. Germline lookup yields CDR1 SGHKS and CDR2 YYEKEE (reference sequence). V was cut by 0 bases and J by 5 bases, with 2 bases left in between. The CDR3 sequence is 11 residues long. CDR3 nucleotides: TGTGCCAGCAGCTTGGAGACTGAAGCTTTCTTT. It codes for CASSLETEAFF.

In the case of this clonotype: A read error may produce the germline difference seen at one junction end. This sequence joins TRBV4-3 and TRBJ1-4; D ambiguous. Germline lookup yields CDR1 LGHNA and CDR2 YSLEER. The CDR3 is made up of 15 amino acids. The CDR3: CASSQVLTPNEKLYF. Written as DNA, the CDR3 is TGCGCCAGCAGCCAAGTTCTAACTCCTAATGAAAAACTGTATTTT.

This clonotype occurred a few times. This chain links TRBV4-3 with TRBJ2-7, with D perhaps matching TRBD1 (7 bases). V shed 5 bases and J shed 4 bases, with 18 bases lying between them. The CDR3 consists of 15 residues. In germline, CDR1 is LGHNA, CDR2 YSLEER. CDR3 sequence: CASSGGASGGYEQYF. Here the CDR3 DNA reads TGCGCCAGCAGCGGAGGGGCTTCAGGGGGATACGAGCAGTACTTC.

This clonotype was recorded many times. The V gene is TRBV20-1, the J gene TRBJ2-7; no reliable D call. There are 13 residues in the CDR3. V was trimmed by 1 base and J by 2 bases, leaving 9 bases between them. Germline V gene lookup returns CDR1 DFQATT and CDR2 SNEGSKA (reference sequence). The CDR3 nucleotides read TGCAGTGCTAGAGTGACATCGGCCTACGAGCAGTACTTC. Its protein is CSARVTSAYEQYF.

Of note for this clonotype: Because it lacks the conserved phenylalanine or tryptophan at the end, this CDR3 is likely a read error. The V gene is TRBV11-2, the J gene TRBJ1-5, with D tentatively TRBD1 (5 bases). The CDR3 consists of 13 residues. Trimming pared 3 bases from V and 5 bases from J, leaving 8 bases between. The germline CDR1 and CDR2 sequences are SGHAT and FQNNGV. The DNA of the CDR3 is TGTGCCAGCAGCTTGAGGGGTTATCAGCCCCAGCATTCT. This encodes CASSLRGYQPQHS.

This clonotype was picked up many times. The rearrangement uses TRBV4-2 and TRBJ2-7, with D tentatively TRBD2 (5 bases). Per germline, CDR1 LGHNA and CDR2 YNFKEQ. The CDR3 is made up of 11 amino acids. The ends were cut back, 5 bases at V and 7 bases at J, with 9 bases in the middle. CDR3 loop: CASSVSGEQYF. The CDR3 DNA reads as TGTGCCAGCAGCGTGTCGGGGGAGCAGTACTTC.